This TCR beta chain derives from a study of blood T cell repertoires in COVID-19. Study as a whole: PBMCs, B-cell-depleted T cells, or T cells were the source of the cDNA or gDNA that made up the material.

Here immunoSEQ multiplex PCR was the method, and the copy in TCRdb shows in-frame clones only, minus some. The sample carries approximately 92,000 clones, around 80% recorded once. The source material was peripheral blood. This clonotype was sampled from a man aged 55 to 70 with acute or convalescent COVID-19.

CDR3 nucleotides: TGCGCCAGCAGTGCCGGTTGGCAGGGTGGTATTTATGGCTACACCTTC. This sequence encodes CASSAGWQGGIYGYTF. V and J are TRBV5-1 and TRBJ1-2, with TRBD1 as a possible D gene (5 bases). CDR1 is SGHRS and CDR2 is YFSETQ in the germline V gene. This CDR3 has 16 amino acids. The V and J ends lost 5 bases and 5 bases respectively, with 22 bases between them.